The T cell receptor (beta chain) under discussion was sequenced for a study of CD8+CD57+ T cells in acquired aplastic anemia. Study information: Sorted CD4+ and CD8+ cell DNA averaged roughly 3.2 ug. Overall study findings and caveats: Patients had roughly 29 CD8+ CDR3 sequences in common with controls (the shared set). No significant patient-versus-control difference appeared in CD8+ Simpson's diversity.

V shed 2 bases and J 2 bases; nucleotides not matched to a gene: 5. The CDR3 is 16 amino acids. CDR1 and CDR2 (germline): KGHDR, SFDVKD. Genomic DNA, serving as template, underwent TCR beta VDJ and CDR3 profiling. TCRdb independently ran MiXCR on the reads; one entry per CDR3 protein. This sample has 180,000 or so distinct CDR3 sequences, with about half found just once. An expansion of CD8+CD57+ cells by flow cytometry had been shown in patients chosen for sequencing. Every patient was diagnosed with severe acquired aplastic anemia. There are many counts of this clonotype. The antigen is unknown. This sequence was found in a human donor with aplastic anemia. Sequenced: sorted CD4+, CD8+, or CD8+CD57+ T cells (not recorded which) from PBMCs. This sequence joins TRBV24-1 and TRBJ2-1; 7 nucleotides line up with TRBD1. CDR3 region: CATSDSGTDTYNEQFF. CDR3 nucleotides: TGTGCCACCAGTGATTCCGGGACAGACACCTACAATGAGCAGTTCTTC.